The 8 T cell receptor beta chains listed next were all sequenced from one sample in a study of CD4 T cell repertoires in COVID-19. The assay was immunoSEQ multiplex PCR, and TCRdb's table has in-frame clones only and misses some. The sample yields about 75,000 clones, around 82% seen once. The sequencing used CD4+ T cells from peripheral blood, collected after recovery from COVID-19. Every receptor here comes from a human donor who had COVID-19.

This chain connects TRBV5-1 to TRBJ1-3; D gene ambiguous. This CDR3 region has 14 residues. In germline, CDR1 is SGHRS, CDR2 YFSETQ. V gave up 0 bases and J gave up 0 bases, with 4 bases separating them. The CDR3 spells CASSLAASGNTIYF. Written as DNA, the CDR3 is TGCGCCAGCAGCTTGGCCGCCTCTGGAAACACCATATATTTT.

V usage is TRBV15 and J usage is TRBJ2-1, with D uncertain. The germline V gene has CDR1 LNHNV and CDR2 YYDKDF (reference sequence). Trimming removed 7 bases from V and 8 bases from J, with 21 bases in between. This CDR3 has 15 residues. The DNA for the CDR3 is TGTGCCACCAACCCCCGGTACTCCCTTGGCGATGAGCAGTTCTTC. The encoded protein is CATNPRYSLGDEQFF.

The rearrangement joins TRBV18 to TRBJ1-1; no reliable D call. Between the trimmed V and J ends, which lost 6 bases and 1 base, there was a span of 12 bases. Germline CDR1 reads KGHSH; CDR2 reads LQKENI. The CDR3 runs 14 residues. This chain's CDR3 is CASSEFQSNTEAFF. The CDR3 DNA is TGTGCCAGCTCCGAATTCCAATCGAACACTGAAGCTTTCTTT.

The V gene is TRBV11-2, the J gene TRBJ1-6, with D unresolved. The ends were cut back, 1 base at V and 9 bases at J, with 10 bases in the middle. The germline V gene encodes CDR1 SGHAT and CDR2 FQNNGV. The CDR3 runs to 14 residues. CDR3 DNA sequence: TGTGCCAGCAGCTTAGGGGATCTCGGTTCACCCCTCCACTTT. Translation gives CASSLGDLGSPLHF.

The rearrangement links TRBV13 to TRBJ1-2; D unclear. Germline V gene lookup returns CDR1 PRHDT and CDR2 FYEKMQ (reference sequence). V gave up 5 bases and J gave up 6 bases, with 7 bases separating them. The CDR3 loop spans 11 amino acids. DNA of the CDR3: TGTGCCAGCAGCACTGTCCATGGCTACACCTTC. Translated: CASSTVHGYTF.

The chain is built from TRBV7-7 and TRBJ2-5; D gene unclear. Germline V gene lookup returns CDR1 SSHAT and CDR2 FNYEAQ (reference sequence). This CDR3 region has 13 residues. The germline V and J ends were trimmed by 5 bases and 5 bases, with 12 bases remaining between them. In nucleotides, the CDR3 is TGTGCCAGCAGCCTCGGTAGGGTCGAGACCCAGTACTTC. Amino acid sequence: CASSLGRVETQYF.

The chain has TRBV6-6 and TRBJ1-5, with D tentatively TRBD1 (6 bases). Germline values: CDR1 MNHNY, CDR2 SVGAGI (reference sequence). V dropped 2 bases and J dropped 4 bases, with 12 bases sitting between them. The CDR3 is 15 amino acids. The CDR3 DNA sequence: TGTGCCAGCAGTTACACCACAGGGTTAAATCAGCCCCAGCATTTT. It is translated as CASSYTTGLNQPQHF.

This chain connects TRBV5-1 to TRBJ2-2; possible D gene TRBD1, 5 bases. CDR3 size: 15 residues. Germline V gives CDR1 SGHRS, CDR2 YFSETQ. Trimming shortened V by 1 base and J by 5 bases, and 12 bases separated the two germline ends. The CDR3 bases are TGCGCCAGCAGCTTGCAGGGTCGAGAGACCGGGGAGCTGTTTTTT. This translates into CASSLQGRETGELFF.